These 25 T cell receptor beta chains came from one sample sequenced in a study of control samples from healthy donors and cancer patients. Profiling relied on immunoSEQ multiplex PCR, and the TCRdb table lists in-frame clones only, not all of them. The sample gives some 120,000 clones, 80% to 95% of which show up once; approximately 9% is in the top ten. The material sequenced was blood. All receptors come from a man in his late teens or twenties in good health.

The gene calls are TRBV19 and TRBJ1-1; D not resolved. Germline V gives CDR1 LNHDA, CDR2 SQIVND (reference sequence). V gave up 8 bases and J gave up 0 bases, with 13 bases separating them. The CDR3 runs to 14 residues. CDR3 loop: CASSWGLMNTEAFF. CDR3 DNA sequence: TGTGCCAGTTCCTGGGGTCTCATGAACACTGAAGCTTTCTTT.

This chain joins TRBV3-1 (or the pseudogene TRBV3-2) and TRBJ1-1; D is unclear. This CDR3 has 14 residues. V lost 7 bases and J lost 4, with 16 bases in between. Germline CDR1 and CDR2: LGHDT and YNNKEL (reference sequence). The CDR3 spells CASTDPSRITEAFF. The CDR3 DNA is TGTGCCAGCACCGACCCGTCGAGGATCACTGAAGCTTTCTTT.

The gene calls are TRBV10-3 and TRBJ1-1; D is perhaps TRBD1 (6 bases). This CDR3 has 13 residues. With 7 bases removed from V and 6 bases from J, the gap between germline ends came to 15 bases. CDR1 ENHRY and CDR2 SYGVKD come from the germline V gene. Here the CDR3 DNA reads TGTGCCATCAACCAACAGGGTTCCGCTGAAGCTTTCTTT. This codes for CAINQQGSAEAFF.

The chain joins TRBV11-2 to TRBJ2-7; no clear D. Between the trimmed V and J ends, which lost 5 bases and 6 bases, there was a span of 14 bases. Germline V gene data show CDR1 as SGHAT and CDR2 as FQNNGV. The CDR3 covers 13 residues. The CDR3 DNA follows: TGTGCCAGCAGCGGATCCTATTCCACCGAGCAGTACTTC. Amino acids: CASSGSYSTEQYF. Filled out from reference TRBV11-2 and TRBJ2-7, the complete variable domain reads EAGVAQSPRYKIIEKRQSVAFWCNPISGHATLYWYQQILGQGPKLLIQFQNNGVVDDSQLPKDRFSAERLKGVDSTLKIQPAKLEDSAVYLCASSGSYSTEQYFGPGTRLTVT.

V and J are TRBV2 and TRBJ1-1, with TRBD1 as a possible D gene (6 bases). V lost 6 bases to trimming and J lost 6 bases, with 8 bases between them. Germline lookup yields CDR1 SNHLY and CDR2 FYNNEI. The CDR3 has 11 amino acids. CDR3 nucleotide sequence: TGTGCCAGCAGGGGGGGCCCTGAAGCTTTCTTT. Its translation: CASRGGPEAFF.

The chain couples TRBV30 to TRBJ1-2, with D hard to call. Germline loops: CDR1 GTSNPN, CDR2 SVGIG (reference sequence). The V end lost 4 bases, the J end lost 7 bases, and 19 bases lay between the germline ends. The CDR3 length is 14 residues. The CDR3 DNA sequence: TGTGCCTGGACCCTGGAGGGTCCGGGGAGTGGCTACACCTTC. It yields the protein CAWTLEGPGSGYTF.

About this clone: This CDR3 is also generated by other DNA sequences in the sample. The rearrangement uses TRBV11-2 and TRBJ1-1; D perhaps matches TRBD1 (5 bases). V was cut by 0 bases and J by 0 bases, with 11 bases left in between. CDR1 SGHAT and CDR2 FQNNGV come from the germline V gene. The CDR3 runs to 16 residues. DNA for the CDR3: TGTGCCAGCAGCTTAGATCGACGGGGCTTGAACACTGAAGCTTTCTTT. Protein sequence: CASSLDRRGLNTEAFF. Full variable domain (missing parts from reference TRBV11-2 and TRBJ1-1): EAGVAQSPRYKIIEKRQSVAFWCNPISGHATLYWYQQILGQGPKLLIQFQNNGVVDDSQLPKDRFSAERLKGVDSTLKIQPAKLEDSAVYLCASSLDRRGLNTEAFFGQGTRLTVV.

The chain couples TRBV7-8 to TRBJ2-5; tentatively, D is TRBD1 (6 bases). V lost 1 base to trimming and J lost 5 bases, with 14 bases between them. The CDR3 covers 15 residues. Germline CDR1 is SGHVS and CDR2 is FQNEAQ. The CDR3 nucleotides are TGTGCCAGCAGCTTAGTCCCCGGGACAAGGGAGACCCAGTACTTC. Translated: CASSLVPGTRETQYF.

This rearrangement joins TRBV2 to TRBJ1-1; TRBD1 aligns across 8 bases. Unmatched junction bases numbered 13, after V lost 11 bases and J lost 5 bases. CDR3 length equals 14 residues. Germline CDR1 SNHLY, CDR2 FYNNEI. CDR3 nucleotides: TGTGCCGGTACTTCACAGGGGGAAGGGACTGAAGCTTTCTTT. It is translated as CAGTSQGEGTEAFF.

The rearrangement uses TRBV6-2 or TRBV6-3 and TRBJ1-4, with a weak D call TRBD1 (5 bases). Germline V gene lookup returns CDR1 MNHEY and CDR2 SVGEGT. The CDR3 length is 14 residues. V was cut by 2 bases and J by 7 bases, with 11 bases left in between. The CDR3 spells CASSYGGRSEKLFF. In DNA, the CDR3 is TGTGCCAGCAGTTACGGGGGTAGAAGTGAAAAACTGTTTTTT.

This clone appeared once. The genes are TRBV7-3 and TRBJ1-2, with 9 nucleotides matching TRBD1. With V trimmed by 3 bases and J by 7 bases, 12 bases remained unmatched. The germline gives CDR1 SGHTA, CDR2 FQGTGA. The CDR3 loop spans 16 amino acids. The CDR3 DNA reads TGTGCCAGCAGCTTCTCCCCGACAGGGGGAGGAGGTGGCTACACCTTC. Its translation: CASSFSPTGGGGGYTF.

This chain links TRBV6-4 with TRBJ2-3; the D gene is possibly TRBD1 (6 bases). The V end lost 0 bases, the J end lost 2 bases, and 6 bases lay between the germline ends. The CDR3 has 14 amino acids. Germline V gene data show CDR1 as MRHNA and CDR2 as SNTAGT. CDR3 in DNA: TGTGCCAGCAGTGACTCGGGGGCCACAGATACGCAGTATTTT. This gives the protein CASSDSGATDTQYF.

The V gene is TRBV4-1, the J gene TRBJ1-3, with 7 nucleotides matching TRBD1. The CDR3 is 16 residues long. CDR1 and CDR2 from the germline V gene are MGHRA and YSYEKL. V trimming: 0 bases; J trimming: 7 bases; junction bases outside the gene matches: 9. The CDR3 spells CASSQESATGINTIYF. The CDR3 DNA follows: TGCGCCAGCAGCCAAGAATCCGCGACAGGGATTAACACCATATATTTT.

This clone was seen a single time. J is TRBJ1-2 and V is TRBV10-3; D gene unclear. The germline CDR1 and CDR2 sequences are ENHRY and SYGVKD. CDR3 length: 11 residues. The ends were cut back, 7 bases at V and 6 bases at J, with 9 bases in the middle. The DNA of the CDR3 is TGTGCCATCAAAGGACGGAATGGCTACACCTTC. It specifies CAIKGRNGYTF.

V gene TRBV6-5 combines with J gene TRBJ1-2; 7 positions agree with TRBD1. The CDR3 has 14 amino acids. After removal of 2 bases from V and 4 bases from J, the junction contained 4 bases not matched to a gene. The V gene's germline CDR1 is MNHEY and CDR2 SVGAGI. CDR3 coding DNA: TGTGCCAGCAGTTACGATGGGACAGCCTATGGCTACACCTTC. It encodes CASSYDGTAYGYTF.

The chain links TRBV29-1 to TRBJ2-7; weak D call: TRBD2 (5 bases). Germline V lookup: CDR1 SQVTM, CDR2 ANQGSEA. This CDR3 is built from 14 residues. The germline V and J ends were trimmed by 7 bases and 1 base, with 17 bases remaining between them. The DNA for the CDR3 is TGCAGCGCTAAAACCTTGAGGGAGTCCTACGAGCAGTACTTC. It specifies CSAKTLRESYEQYF.

The chain employs TRBV27 and TRBJ1-5; D is undetermined. Deletions cut 2 bases from V and 1 base from J, with 15 bases between. CDR3 length: 17 residues. CDR1 is MNHEY, CDR2 SMNVEV, per germline (reference sequence). CDR3 sequence: CASSLTVRDMSNQPQHF. The CDR3 DNA reads TGTGCCAGCAGTTTAACAGTTCGGGATATGAGCAATCAGCCCCAGCATTTT.

The rearrangement links TRBV7-3 to TRBJ1-6, with D unclear. V shed 5 bases and J shed 0 bases, with 2 bases lying between them. Per germline, CDR1 SGHTA and CDR2 FQGTGA. The CDR3 runs 13 residues. The CDR3 spells CASSLSYNSPLHF. In DNA form, the CDR3 reads TGTGCCAGCAGCCTCTCCTATAATTCACCCCTCCACTTT.

The chain is built from TRBV7-6 and TRBJ1-6; tentative D call: TRBD1 (5 bases). CDR3 size: 15 residues. V lost 2 bases and J 7 bases, leaving 12 bases between the germline ends. Germline V gene lookup returns CDR1 SGHVS and CDR2 FNYEAQ. This chain's CDR3 is CASSLSQGGNSPLHF. In DNA form, the CDR3 reads TGTGCCAGCAGCTTATCTCAGGGTGGCAATTCACCCCTCCACTTT.

The chain carries TRBV29-1 and TRBJ1-5; 9 bases are a match to TRBD1. The ends lost 7 bases at V and 8 bases at J; junction bases unmatched: 6. This CDR3 comprises 12 residues. Germline V gives CDR1 SQVTM, CDR2 ANQGSEA. CDR3 amino acids: CSAGQGPKPQHF. The CDR3 DNA reads as TGCAGCGCCGGACAGGGGCCCAAGCCCCAGCATTTT.

The chain employs TRBV5-6 and TRBJ2-5; perhaps TRBD2 as D (6 bases). V was clipped by 0 bases and J by 5 bases, with 11 bases between them. The CDR3 runs to 14 residues. CDR1 SGHDT and CDR2 YYEEEE come from the germline V gene. The CDR3 sequence: CASSLAGGRETQYF. The CDR3 region has the DNA TGTGCCAGCAGCTTGGCCGGGGGTCGGGAGACCCAGTACTTC.

This clone has just one count. The CDR3 protein is CASSPIGGKGETQYF. The CDR3 nucleotides are TGTGCCAGCTCACCTATCGGGGGGAAAGGAGAGACCCAGTACTTC. The rearrangement joins TRBV18 to TRBJ2-5, with TRBD2 identical over 7 bases. Germline V lookup: CDR1 KGHSH, CDR2 LQKENI. The CDR3 runs 15 residues. The V gene end was trimmed by 3 bases and the J gene end by 4 bases; junction bases not matched to a gene: 8.

This clone was seen once. This rearrangement joins TRBV2 to TRBJ1-6; D gene uncertain. V was shortened by 6 bases and J by 9 bases, with 15 bases between the two germline ends. Germline V gene lookup returns CDR1 SNHLY and CDR2 FYNNEI. This CDR3 has 14 residues. In DNA, the CDR3 is TGTGCCAGCAGCTCAAGGGATGTAGGTTCACCCCTCCACTTT. It translates to CASSSRDVGSPLHF.

The chain recombines TRBV12-5 with TRBJ1-5; D may be TRBD1 (5 bases). Germline V CDR1 and CDR2: LGHNT, FRNRAP. The CDR3 has 12 amino acids. Trimming stripped 6 bases from V and 7 bases from J, with 10 bases between. The CDR3 region is CASGQGTQPQHF. DNA for the CDR3: TGTGCTAGTGGACAAGGGACGCAGCCCCAGCATTTT. Full variable domain (rest looked up from reference TRBV12-5 and TRBJ1-5): DARVTQTPRHKVTEMGQEVTMRCQPILGHNTVFWYRQTMMQGLELLAYFRNRAPLDDSGMPKDRFSAEMPDATLATLKIQPSEPRDSAVYFCASGQGTQPQHFGDGTRLSIL.

The rearrangement uses TRBV3-1 (or the pseudogene TRBV3-2) and TRBJ1-4; D not resolved. V dropped 0 bases and J dropped 8 bases, with 10 bases sitting between them. This CDR3 is built from 14 residues. Germline V gene data show CDR1 as LGHDT and CDR2 as YNNKEL (reference sequence). The CDR3 here is CASSQEDRGEKLFF. In nucleotides, the CDR3 is TGTGCCAGCAGCCAAGAAGACCGAGGGGAAAAACTGTTTTTT.